This passage covers 12 T cell receptor beta chains from one sample sequenced in a study of Graves' ophthalmopathy and Graves' hyperthyroidism (dated by TCRdb to 2016 to 2019). Sequenced using an Illumina HiSeq 2000. For repertoire sequencing, TCR beta CDR3 regions were amplified from RNA transcripts. The first round of RT-PCR was done with HTBI primers and the Qiagen OneStep RT-PCR kit, and was followed by a second round of multiplex PCR, then size selection and purification. TCRdb itself trimmed the public reads at Q25 with fastp, ran MiXCR and retained productive beta chains. For every CDR3 protein sequence, its rows merge into one entry that carries the most common genes and DNA. This sample has around 340,000 distinct CDR3 sequences in its table, and 15% to 20% of those were observed once. The ten biggest clones cover roughly an eighth of the sample. The sample was peripheral blood. The source of these receptors is an adult man with Graves' ophthalmopathy.

This clonotype was observed many times. This rearrangement joins TRBV12-3 or TRBV12-4 to TRBJ1-2; 8 positions agree with TRBD1. J lost 2 bases, V lost 6 bases, and 8 bases had no gene match. This CDR3 region has 15 residues. CDR3 coding DNA: TGTGCCAGCAGGACCTCCGGACAGGGAAACTATGGCTACACCTTC. Amino acid sequence: CASRTSGQGNYGYTF.

The table lists this clonotype with many counts. V is TRBV19 and J is TRBJ2-2; 7 bases agree with TRBD2. This CDR3 is 15 amino acids long. The V gene's germline CDR1 is LNHDA and CDR2 SQIVND (reference sequence). J gave up 1 base and V 5 bases, and 4 bases lay outside the gene matches. This chain's CDR3 is CASSQREENTGELFF. Written as DNA, the CDR3 is TGTGCCAGTAGTCAGCGGGAAGAGAACACCGGGGAGCTGTTTTTT.

Many counts were recorded for this clonotype. The chain is built from TRBV6-1 and TRBJ2-7, with TRBD1 matching 7 bases. This CDR3 spans 13 amino acids. Germline assignment: CDR1 MNHNS and CDR2 SASEGT. Trimming took 5 bases from V and 2 from J; bases not matched to a gene: 3. The CDR3 region has the DNA TGTGCCAGCAGTAGGGGGCGACCCTACGAGCAGTACTTC. Residues: CASSRGRPYEQYF.

The chain employs TRBV6-1 and TRBJ2-5, with 9 nucleotides matching TRBD1. Germline V lookup: CDR1 MNHNS, CDR2 SASEGT. Trimming removed 0 bases from V and 6 bases from J; junction bases left unmatched: 8. CDR3 size: 16 residues. The chain's CDR3 is CASSEATTGGRKTQYF. In DNA form, the CDR3 reads TGTGCCAGCAGTGAAGCGACGACAGGGGGTAGGAAGACCCAGTACTTC.

The table lists this clonotype with many counts. The chain is built from TRBV20-1 and TRBJ2-7; D is perhaps TRBD2 (6 bases). The length of the CDR3 is 12 residues. Trimming stripped 8 bases from V and 3 bases from J, with 14 bases between. Germline V gene lookup returns CDR1 DFQATT and CDR2 SNEGSKA (reference sequence). CDR3 region: CSSGTEDYEQYF. In DNA form, the CDR3 reads TGCAGTTCCGGGACTGAAGACTACGAGCAGTACTTC.

In this sample, this clonotype turned up many times. The V and J genes are TRBV6-4 and TRBJ2-2; 8 nucleotides line up with TRBD1. The CDR3 length is 19 residues. Germline-derived CDR1 and CDR2 are MRHNA and SNTAGT. Trimming took 5 bases from V and 2 from J; bases not matched to a gene: 16. CDR3: CASSLPSTRTGKNTGELFF. CDR3 coding DNA: TGTGCCAGCAGTCTCCCGTCTACCAGGACAGGGAAAAACACCGGGGAGCTGTTTTTT.

This clonotype was picked up many times. J is TRBJ2-5 and V is TRBV20-1; D assignment may be TRBD1 or TRBD2 (5 bases each). CDR1 DFQATT and CDR2 SNEGSKA come from the germline V gene (reference sequence). Trimming took 3 bases from V and 4 from J, leaving 12 bases between them. This CDR3 has 13 amino acids. The CDR3 loop reads CSARGVSRETQYF. The DNA of the CDR3 is TGCAGTGCTAGGGGGGTGTCCCGAGAGACCCAGTACTTC.

This clonotype was observed at least ten times. This chain joins TRBV11-3 and TRBJ2-6, with 9 bases identical to TRBD1. The length of the CDR3 is 19 residues. J gave up 0 bases and V 4 bases, and 10 bases lay outside the gene matches. In germline, CDR1 is SGHNT, CDR2 YENEEA. CDR3 protein: CASSSRRQGDLSGANVLTF. CDR3 bases: TGTGCCAGCAGCTCTCGTAGACAGGGGGACCTCTCTGGGGCCAACGTCCTGACTTTC. Combining the CDR3 with reference TRBV11-3 and TRBJ2-6 gives the whole variable domain EAGVVQSPRYKIIEKKQPVAFWCNPISGHNTLYWYLQNLGQGPELLIRYENEEAVDDSQLPKDRFSAERLKGVDSTLKIQPAELGDSAVYLCASSSRRQGDLSGANVLTFGAGSRLTVL.

This clonotype was observed many times. The V gene is TRBV15, the J gene TRBJ2-5; no clear D gene. Germline V gene lookup returns CDR1 LNHNV and CDR2 YYDKDF (reference sequence). The V end lost 6 bases, the J end lost 5 bases, and 7 bases lay between the germline ends. There are 11 residues in the CDR3. Written as DNA, the CDR3 is TGTGCCACCAGGGAACGGGAGACCCAGTACTTC. Translation: CATRERETQYF.

V usage is TRBV10-1 and J usage is TRBJ2-4, with D possibly TRBD1 on 6 matching bases. Trimming removed 3 bases from V and 1 base from J, with 13 bases in between. The germline V gene encodes CDR1 WNHNN and CDR2 SYGVQD (reference sequence). CDR3 length: 16 amino acids. The CDR3 DNA follows: TGCGCCAGCAGTGAAAGGGGGAGCTTCGCCAAAAACATTCAGTACTTC. This sequence encodes CASSERGSFAKNIQYF.

The table lists this clonotype with many counts. The chain links TRBV11-2 to TRBJ2-7; 7 bases agree with TRBD1. The ends lost 3 bases at V and 2 bases at J; junction bases unmatched: 16. Germline-derived CDR1 and CDR2 are SGHAT and FQNNGV. The CDR3 contains 18 residues. The CDR3: CASSLGKGGPMIAYEQYF. As DNA, the CDR3 is TGTGCCAGCAGCTTGGGGAAAGGGGGCCCGATGATAGCCTACGAGCAGTACTTC. Based on the CDR3 plus reference TRBV11-2 and TRBJ2-7, the full variable domain is EAGVAQSPRYKIIEKRQSVAFWCNPISGHATLYWYQQILGQGPKLLIQFQNNGVVDDSQLPKDRFSAERLKGVDSTLKIQPAKLEDSAVYLCASSLGKGGPMIAYEQYFGPGTRLTVT.

This clonotype was seen repeatedly, ten times or more. The chain employs TRBV29-1 and TRBJ1-2; maybe TRBD1 (5 bases). CDR3 length: 16 amino acids. CDR1 and CDR2 (germline): SQVTM, ANQGSEA. V gave up 1 base and J gave up 0 bases, with 15 bases separating them. The CDR3 DNA is TGCAGCGTTGAAGGAGGAGACAGAGCCCCTAACTATGGCTACACCTTC. Its translation is CSVEGGDRAPNYGYTF.